These 3 T cell receptor beta chains originate from one sample sequenced in a study of cytomegalovirus exposure and HLA in healthy donors. With 60 Vbeta and 13 Jbeta primers, the PCR was carried out. The data were produced by immunoSEQ multiplex PCR, yet TCRdb's version contains in-frame clones alone and is incomplete. The sample lists more than 150,000 clones, more than 70% occurring once. The sequencing input was PBMCs. The receptor source for this set is a boy between 2 and 15 years old in good health and CMV-seronegative.

The chain joins TRBV5-4 to TRBJ2-1, with 10 bases matching TRBD1. Per the germline V gene, CDR1 is SGHNT and CDR2 is YYREEE (reference sequence). This CDR3 has 15 amino acids. Trimming took 2 bases from V and 8 from J; bases not matched to a gene: 7. This chain's CDR3 is CASSFDRGRLDEQFF. DNA of the CDR3: TGTGCCAGCAGCTTCGACAGGGGGCGCTTAGATGAGCAGTTCTTC.

In its sample, this clone was seen a few times. The genes are TRBV5-6 and TRBJ1-4; 8 bases match TRBD1. The V gene's germline CDR1 is SGHDT and CDR2 YYEEEE. This CDR3 region has 17 residues. J lost 7 bases, V lost 7 bases, and 18 bases had no gene match. CDR3 coding DNA: TGTGCCAGCTCGGTAAGGAGAGGCAGGGGGCAAGGTGAAAAACTGTTTTTT. It specifies CASSVRRGRGQGEKLFF.

The rearrangement joins TRBV6-6 to TRBJ2-3; 9 nucleotides agree with TRBD2. The junction had 1 base not matched to a gene; V was cut back by 0 bases and J by 0 bases. This CDR3 has 16 amino acids. From germline, CDR1 is MNHNY and CDR2 SVGAGI (reference sequence). The CDR3: CASSYSTSGSTDTQYF. The CDR3 nucleotides read TGTGCCAGCAGTTACTCGACTAGCGGTAGCACAGATACGCAGTATTTT.